A selection of T cell receptor beta chains follows, all from one sample in a study of T cell responses to AZD1222 COVID-19 vaccine. Here immunoSEQ multiplex PCR was the method, and the copy in TCRdb shows in-frame clones only, minus some. This table holds 120,000 or so clones, around 87% found once. This sample comprised peripheral blood, obtained on day 0 of AZD1222 vaccination. All receptors come from an adult in good health. Both conserved end residues are part of each CDR3. A D gene is named only where the DNA matches it firmly. Not every row has a clone size; where given, it reads once, few, many or a size class.

clone_size j_call d_call v_call cdr3_aa cdr3_nt
. TRBJ2-5 TRBD1 TRBV13 CASSSRGATGERETQYF TGTGCCAGCAGCTCAAGGGGGGCGACAGGGGAGAGAGAGACCCAGTACTTC
. TRBJ2-3 . TRBV5-5 CASTPVGLGTDTQYF TGTGCCAGCACCCCCGTGGGGTTGGGAACAGATACGCAGTATTTT
few TRBJ2-7 . TRBV21-1 CASSKEKGQTPSVYEQYF TGTGCCAGCAGCAAAGAGAAAGGACAGACTCCATCCGTCTACGAGCAGTACTTC
. TRBJ1-1 . TRBV11-2 CASSPGGHTEAFF TGTGCCAGCAGTCCCGGTGGCCACACTGAAGCTTTCTTT
. TRBJ2-3 . TRBV27 CASSSTGSPFTDTQYF TGTGCCAGCAGTTCCACCGGGTCCCCATTCACAGATACGCAGTATTTT
. TRBJ1-3 . TRBV30 CAWSPLSGNTIYF TGTGCCTGGAGCCCCCTTTCTGGAAACACCATATATTTT
. TRBJ2-5 TRBD2 TRBV7-2 CASSLALAGAGETQYF TGTGCCAGCAGCTTAGCGCTAGCGGGAGCGGGTGAGACCCAGTACTTC
. TRBJ1-1 . TRBV9 CASSVEGGPMNTEAFF TGTGCCAGCAGCGTAGAGGGGGGCCCCATGAACACTGAAGCTTTCTTT
. TRBJ1-1 . TRBV4-1 CASSSRKGLSFEAFF TGCGCCAGCAGCTCGCGTAAGGGGCTAAGTTTTGAAGCTTTCTTT
. TRBJ2-7 . TRBV5-1 CASSLTGVDEQYF TGCGCCAGCAGCTTGACAGGTGTCGACGAGCAGTACTTC
once TRBJ1-1 . TRBV30 CAWSDGNTEAFF TGTGCCTGGAGTGACGGGAACACTGAAGCTTTCTTT
. TRBJ2-1 . TRBV7-9 CASSSLRQVGNEQFF TGTGCCAGCAGCTCCCTCAGACAGGTTGGGAATGAGCAGTTCTTC
. TRBJ1-2 . TRBV6-1 CASSERALYGYTF TGTGCCAGCAGTGAAAGAGCCCTTTATGGCTACACCTTC
. TRBJ1-2 TRBD1 TRBV5-1 CASSEGQGGSYGYTF TGCGCCAGCAGCGAGGGACAGGGTGGTTCCTATGGCTACACCTTC
. TRBJ1-6 . TRBV28 CASSLFMGVNSPLHF TGTGCCAGCAGTTTATTCATGGGGGTTAATTCACCCCTCCACTTT
. TRBJ1-1 . TRBV5-1 CASSPDGWGSTEAFF TGCGCCAGCAGCCCTGACGGTTGGGGGAGCACTGAAGCTTTCTTT
. TRBJ2-7 TRBD2 TRBV5-4 CASSPLAGGAYEQYF TGTGCCAGCAGCCCACTAGCGGGAGGAGCCTACGAGCAGTACTTC
. TRBJ1-1 . TRBV18 CASSPLLSNTEAFF TGTGCCAGCTCACCACTCCTATCGAACACTGAAGCTTTCTTT
. TRBJ2-6 . TRBV30 CAWSEWGGRDSRGANVLTF TGTGCCTGGAGTGAGTGGGGGGGGCGAGATTCGAGAGGGGCCAACGTCCTGACTTTC
. TRBJ2-3 TRBD2 TRBV28 CASSSTSGWGTDTQYF TGTGCCAGCAGTTCGACTAGCGGGTGGGGCACAGATACGCAGTATTTT
. TRBJ2-1 TRBD2 TRBV11-2 CASSQTSGGVREQFF TGTGCCAGCAGCCAGACTAGCGGGGGGGTTCGTGAGCAGTTCTTC
. TRBJ2-1 TRBD2 TRBV10-3 CAISKGTSVFDEQFF TGTGCCATCAGTAAAGGGACTAGCGTATTCGATGAGCAGTTCTTC
many TRBJ1-1 . TRBV18 CASSPNLGTEAFF TGTGCCAGCTCACCGAATTTGGGAACTGAAGCTTTCTTT
. TRBJ2-3 . TRBV5-1 CASSMTGDTQYF TGCGCCAGCAGCATGACAGGAGATACGCAGTATTTT
. TRBJ1-2 . TRBV7-3 CASSLTGRGGYGYTF TGTGCCAGCAGCTTAACGGGCAGGGGAGGCTATGGCTACACCTTC
. TRBJ2-2 . TRBV29-1 CSVYFTGELFF TGCAGCGTTTACTTCACCGGGGAGCTGTTTTTT
. TRBJ2-7 TRBD2 TRBV7-8 CASSGREKLEQYF TGTGCCAGCAGCGGGCGGGAGAAGCTCGAGCAGTACTTC
. TRBJ2-3 TRBD2 TRBV6-5 CATSQLAGELDTQYF TGTGCCACTTCTCAACTAGCGGGGGAATTAGATACGCAGTATTTT
. TRBJ2-1 . TRBV4-3 CASSQAGTGEQFF TGCGCCAGCAGCCAAGCGGGGACGGGTGAGCAGTTCTTC
. TRBJ1-5 . TRBV30 CAWSADTGLRAQHF TGTGCCTGGAGTGCGGACACGGGGTTGAGGGCCCAGCATTTT
once TRBJ1-1 . TRBV30 CAWSVRRGAEAFF TGTGCCTGGAGTGTAAGACGGGGGGCTGAAGCTTTCTTT
. TRBJ2-2 . TRBV5-4 CASSFDSDGELFF TGTGCCAGCAGCTTCGACAGTGACGGGGAGCTGTTTTTT
. TRBJ1-1 . TRBV27 CASTHRRGTEAFF TGTGCCAGCACCCACCGCCGGGGCACTGAAGCTTTCTTT
. TRBJ2-7 TRBD1 TRBV4-1 CASSQAGTGTHYEQYF TGCGCCAGCAGCCAGGCCGGGACAGGGACCCACTACGAGCAGTACTTC
. TRBJ1-4 TRBD1 TRBV5-8 CASSRDRSEKLFF TGTGCCAGCAGCAGGGACAGGTCTGAAAAACTGTTTTTT
. TRBJ2-2 . TRBV4-1 CASSQSPAGELFF TGCGCCAGCAGCCAAAGTCCGGCCGGGGAGCTGTTTTTT
. TRBJ1-1 . TRBV5-1 CASSLGPRDTEAFF TGCGCCAGCAGCTTGGGCCCGAGGGACACTGAAGCTTTCTTT
. TRBJ2-6 . TRBV6-5 CASSYSTGANVLTF TGTGCCAGCAGTTACTCGACGGGGGCCAACGTCCTGACTTTC
. TRBJ2-7 . TRBV7-9 CASSLASRAHEQYF TGTGCCAGCAGCCTTGCGAGTAGGGCCCACGAGCAGTACTTC
. TRBJ1-2 TRBD1 TRBV9 CASSVLQGGRYGYTF TGTGCCAGCAGCGTTCTACAGGGGGGGAGATATGGCTACACCTTC
. TRBJ2-5 TRBD2 TRBV7-2 CASSLTGTSQETQYF TGTGCCAGCAGCTTAACCGGGACTAGCCAAGAGACCCAGTACTTC
. TRBJ2-7 TRBD1 TRBV24-1 CATSDRDRAPDEQYF TGTGCCACCAGTGATAGGGACAGGGCCCCCGACGAGCAGTACTTC
. TRBJ2-2 . TRBV30 CAWIPADTGELFF TGTGCCTGGATTCCGGCGGACACCGGGGAGCTGTTTTTT
. TRBJ2-3 TRBD2 TRBV18 CASSPPSGGLTDTQYF TGTGCCAGCTCACCACCTAGCGGGGGGCTGACAGATACGCAGTATTTT
many TRBJ1-2 . TRBV5-1 CASSLVAAYGYTF TGCGCCAGCAGCTTGGTCGCGGCCTATGGCTACACCTTC
. TRBJ1-5 . TRBV3-1/TRBV3-2 CASSHSGRGQPQHF TGTGCCAGCAGCCATTCTGGGCGAGGGCAGCCCCAGCATTTT